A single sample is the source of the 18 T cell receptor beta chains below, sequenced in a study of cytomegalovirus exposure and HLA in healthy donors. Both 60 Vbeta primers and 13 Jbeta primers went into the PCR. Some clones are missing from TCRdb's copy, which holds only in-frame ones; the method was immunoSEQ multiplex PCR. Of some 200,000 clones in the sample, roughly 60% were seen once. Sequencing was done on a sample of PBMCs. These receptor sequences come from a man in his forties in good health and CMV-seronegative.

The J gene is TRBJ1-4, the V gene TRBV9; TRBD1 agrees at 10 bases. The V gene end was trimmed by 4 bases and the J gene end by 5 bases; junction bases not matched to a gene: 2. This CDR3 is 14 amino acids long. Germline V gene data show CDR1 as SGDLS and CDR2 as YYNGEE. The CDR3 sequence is CASSQGQGNEKLFF. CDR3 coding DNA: TGTGCCAGCAGCCAGGGACAGGGGAATGAAAAACTGTTTTTT.

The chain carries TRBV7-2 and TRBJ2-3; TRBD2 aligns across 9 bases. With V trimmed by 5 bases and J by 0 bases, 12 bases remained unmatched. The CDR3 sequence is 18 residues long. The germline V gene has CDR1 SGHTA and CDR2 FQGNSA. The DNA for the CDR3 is TGTGCCAGCAGCCGCAGGAGTAGCGGGGGCCTTAGCACAGATACGCAGTATTTT. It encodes CASSRRSSGGLSTDTQYF. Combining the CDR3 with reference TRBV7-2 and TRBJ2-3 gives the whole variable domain GAGVSQSPSNKVTEKGKDVELRCDPISGHTALYWYRQSLGQGLEFLIYFQGNSAPDKSGLPSDRFSAERTGGSVSTLTIQRTQQEDSAVYLCASSRRSSGGLSTDTQYFGPGTRLTVL.

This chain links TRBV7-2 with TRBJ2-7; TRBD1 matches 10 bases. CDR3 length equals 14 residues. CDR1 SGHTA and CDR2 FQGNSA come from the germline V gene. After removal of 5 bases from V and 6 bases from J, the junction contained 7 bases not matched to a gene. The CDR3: CASSRPGQGLEQYF. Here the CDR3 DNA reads TGTGCCAGCAGCAGACCGGGACAGGGGCTCGAGCAGTACTTC.

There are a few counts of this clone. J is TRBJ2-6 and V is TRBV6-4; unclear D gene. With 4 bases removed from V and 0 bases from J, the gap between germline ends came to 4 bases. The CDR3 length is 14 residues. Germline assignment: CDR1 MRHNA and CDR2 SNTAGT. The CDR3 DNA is TGTGCCAGCAGTGTAAACTCTGGGGCCAACGTCCTGACTTTC. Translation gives CASSVNSGANVLTF.

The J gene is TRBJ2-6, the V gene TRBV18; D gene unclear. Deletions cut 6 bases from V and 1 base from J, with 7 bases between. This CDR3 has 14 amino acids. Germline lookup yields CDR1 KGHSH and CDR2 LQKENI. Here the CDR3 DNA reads TGTGCCAGCTCGCCGACATCTGGGGCCAACGTCCTGACTTTC. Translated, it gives CASSPTSGANVLTF.

The CDR3 region is CASSWWTSVNTGELFF. CDR3 DNA sequence: TGCGCCAGCAGCTGGTGGACTAGCGTTAACACCGGGGAGCTGTTTTTT. The chain links TRBV5-1 to TRBJ2-2, with TRBD2 identical over 9 bases. The ends lost 3 bases at V and 2 bases at J; junction bases unmatched: 5. Germline CDR1 reads SGHRS; CDR2 reads YFSETQ. The CDR3 is 16 amino acids.

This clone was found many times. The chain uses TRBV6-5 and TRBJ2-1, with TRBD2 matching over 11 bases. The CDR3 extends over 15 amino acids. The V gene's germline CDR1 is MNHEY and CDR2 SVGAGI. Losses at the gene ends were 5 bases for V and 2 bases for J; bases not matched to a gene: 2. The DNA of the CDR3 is TGTGCCAGCAGTCCTAGCGGGGGGCCCTACAATGAGCAGTTCTTC. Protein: CASSPSGGPYNEQFF.

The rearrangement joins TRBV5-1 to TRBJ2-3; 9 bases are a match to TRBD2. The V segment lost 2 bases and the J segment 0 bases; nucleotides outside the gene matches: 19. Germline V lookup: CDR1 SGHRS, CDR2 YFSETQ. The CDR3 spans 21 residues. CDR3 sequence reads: CASSFRSSGLAGTLSTDTQYF. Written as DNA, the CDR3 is TGCGCCAGCAGCTTTCGGTCCTCGGGGCTAGCGGGGACCTTAAGCACAGATACGCAGTATTTT.

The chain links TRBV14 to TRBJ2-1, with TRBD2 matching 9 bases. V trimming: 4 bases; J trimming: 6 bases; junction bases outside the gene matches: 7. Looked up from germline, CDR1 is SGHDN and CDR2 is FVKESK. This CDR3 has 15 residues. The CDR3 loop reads CASSPRAGGLNEQFF. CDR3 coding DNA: TGTGCCAGCAGCCCTCGGGCGGGAGGGCTCAATGAGCAGTTCTTC.

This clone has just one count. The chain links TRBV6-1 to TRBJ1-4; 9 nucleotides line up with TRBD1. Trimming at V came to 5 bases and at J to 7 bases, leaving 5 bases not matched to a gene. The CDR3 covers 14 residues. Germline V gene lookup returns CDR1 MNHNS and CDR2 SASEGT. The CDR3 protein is CASSLTGGFEKLFF. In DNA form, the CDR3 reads TGTGCCAGCAGTTTGACAGGGGGGTTTGAAAAACTGTTTTTT.

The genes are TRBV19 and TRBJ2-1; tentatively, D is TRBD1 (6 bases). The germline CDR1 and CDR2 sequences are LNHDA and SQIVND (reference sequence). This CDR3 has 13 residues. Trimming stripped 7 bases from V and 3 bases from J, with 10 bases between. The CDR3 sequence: CASTDSIYNEQFF. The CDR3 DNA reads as TGTGCCAGTACGGACAGTATCTACAATGAGCAGTTCTTC. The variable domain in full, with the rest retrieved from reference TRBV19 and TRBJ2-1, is DGGITQSPKYLFRKEGQNVTLSCEQNLNHDAMYWYRQDPGQGLRLIYYSQIVNDFQKGDIAEGYSVSREKKESFPLTVTSAQKNPTAFYLCASTDSIYNEQFFGPGTRLTVL.

CDR3 in DNA: TGTGCCAGCAGCCTCGAGGAGACCCAGTACTTC. Its translation: CASSLEETQYF. V and J are TRBV5-5 and TRBJ2-5; the D is unclear. Trimming removed 4 bases at V and 5 bases at J, with 6 bases between. Germline V lookup: CDR1 SGHKS, CDR2 YYEKEE (reference sequence). The CDR3 extends over 11 amino acids.

CDR3 loop: CASSYLAGSSEQYF. In nucleotides, the CDR3 is TGTGCCAGCAGCTATTTAGCGGGGTCGAGCGAGCAGTACTTC. V usage is TRBV6-4 and J usage is TRBJ2-7; 8 bases are shared with TRBD2. This CDR3 is 14 amino acids long. Germline assignment: CDR1 MRHNA and CDR2 SNTAGT. The V gene end was trimmed by 6 bases and the J gene end by 6 bases; junction bases not matched to a gene: 10.

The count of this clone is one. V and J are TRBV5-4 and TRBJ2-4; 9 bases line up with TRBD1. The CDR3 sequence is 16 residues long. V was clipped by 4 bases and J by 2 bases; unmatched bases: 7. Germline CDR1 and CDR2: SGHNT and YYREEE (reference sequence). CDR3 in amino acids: CASSIGQGITKNIQYF. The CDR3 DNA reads TGTGCCAGCAGCATAGGACAGGGGATAACCAAAAACATTCAGTACTTC.

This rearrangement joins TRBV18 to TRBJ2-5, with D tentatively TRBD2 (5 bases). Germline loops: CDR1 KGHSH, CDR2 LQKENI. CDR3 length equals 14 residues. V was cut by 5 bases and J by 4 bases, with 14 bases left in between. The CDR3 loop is CASSSQRSRETQYF. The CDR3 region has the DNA TGTGCCAGCTCATCTCAGCGGAGCCGAGAGACCCAGTACTTC.

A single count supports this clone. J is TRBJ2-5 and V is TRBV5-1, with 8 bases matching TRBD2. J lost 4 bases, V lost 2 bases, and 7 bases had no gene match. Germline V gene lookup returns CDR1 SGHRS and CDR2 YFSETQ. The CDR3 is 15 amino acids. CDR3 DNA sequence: TGCGCCAGCAGCTTAACGGGAGGGCCTATAGAGACCCAGTACTTC. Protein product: CASSLTGGPIETQYF. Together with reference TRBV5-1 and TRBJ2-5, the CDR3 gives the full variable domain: KAGVTQTPRYLIKTRGQQVTLSCSPISGHRSVSWYQQTPGQGLQFLFEYFSETQRNKGNFPGRFSGRQFSNSRSEMNVSTLELGDSALYLCASSLTGGPIETQYFGPGTRLLVL.

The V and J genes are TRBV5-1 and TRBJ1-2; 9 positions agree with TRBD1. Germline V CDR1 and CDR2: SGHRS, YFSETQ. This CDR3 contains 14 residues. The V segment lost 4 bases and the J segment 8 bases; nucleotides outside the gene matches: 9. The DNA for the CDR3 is TGCGCCAGCAGCATGCAACAGGGGGCGAAGGGCTACACCTTC. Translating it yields CASSMQQGAKGYTF.

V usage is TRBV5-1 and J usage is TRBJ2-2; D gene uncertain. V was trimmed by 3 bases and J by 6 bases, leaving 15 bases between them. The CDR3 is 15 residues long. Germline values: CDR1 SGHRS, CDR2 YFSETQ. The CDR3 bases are TGCGCCAGCAGCTCCCAAGTCGGTTCTCCCGGGGAGCTGTTTTTT. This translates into CASSSQVGSPGELFF.